This passage covers 3 T cell receptor beta chains from one sample sequenced in a study of CD8+ T cells in alopecia areata (dated by TCRdb to 2016 to 2019). Per the publication, the time point label means: baseline before oral tofacitinib. Receptor amplification or capture employed the immunoSEQ multiplex PCR assay. RNA was extracted from all samples and reverse transcribed into cDNA, which served as template for TCR sequencing. TCRdb limited this immuneACCESS table to in-frame rearrangements with V and J called. A share of clones is missing; checked studies link under half to unresolved V genes, and the rest is unexplained. The sample table holds more than 200,000 clones, of which under 80% were seen once. The ten largest clonotypes hold more than 0.95% of the sample. The sequenced sample was CD4+ T cells sorted from blood, obtained at week 0. These receptors were collected from a human donor with alopecia areata.

In this sample, this clone turned up a few times. The rearrangement joins TRBV5-1 to TRBJ2-6; either TRBD1 or TRBD2 may supply D (6 bases each). Trimming removed 4 bases from V and 0 bases from J, with 14 bases in between. The germline V gene encodes CDR1 SGHRS and CDR2 YFSETQ. The CDR3 loop spans 17 amino acids. CDR3 DNA: TGCGCCAGCAGCCCCGGCGGGACAAACTCTGGGGCCAACGTCCTGACTTTC. This sequence encodes CASSPGGTNSGANVLTF.

The chain joins TRBV27 to TRBJ1-2, with D perhaps matching TRBD1 (5 bases). CDR1 is MNHEY, CDR2 SMNVEV, per germline (reference sequence). This CDR3 comprises 14 residues. The V end lost 3 bases, the J end lost 6 bases, and 14 bases lay between the germline ends. CDR3 residues: CASSLRRDSHGYTF. The CDR3 coding sequence is TGTGCCAGCAGTTTGCGCAGGGACTCGCATGGCTACACCTTC.

This chain links TRBV5-4 with TRBJ2-2, with TRBD1 matching over 7 bases. The CDR3 has 17 amino acids. The V and J ends lost 0 bases and 5 bases, in that order; junction bases with no gene match: 10. Germline CDR1 and CDR2: SGHNT and YYREEE (reference sequence). This CDR3 reads CASSLDRGTRRTGELFF. The DNA for the CDR3 is TGTGCCAGCAGCTTGGACAGGGGAACCCGCCGGACCGGGGAGCTGTTTTTT.